Below are 8 T cell receptor beta chains sequenced from a single sample in a study of blood T cell repertoires in COVID-19. The table came from immunoSEQ multiplex PCR; TCRdb's copy has only in-frame clones and leaves some out. The repertoire consists of approximately 140,000 clones, with 80% to 90% occurring once and the leading ten covering 3% to 4%. Specimen: peripheral blood. Source of these receptors: a man in his sixties or seventies with acute or convalescent COVID-19.

V usage is TRBV25-1 and J usage is TRBJ2-3; D is undetermined. The CDR3 consists of 15 residues. V shed 3 bases and J shed 0 bases, with 10 bases lying between them. The germline CDR1 and CDR2 sequences are MGHDK and SYGVNS. In DNA form, the CDR3 reads TGTGCCAGCAGTGATATGACGAGGAGCACAGATACGCAGTATTTT. The encoded protein is CASSDMTRSTDTQYF.

With regard to this clone: Other DNA sequences of this sample code for an identical CDR3. V usage is TRBV28 and J usage is TRBJ2-7, with 7 bases matching TRBD1. The CDR3 has 12 amino acids. Germline V gene data show CDR1 as MDHEN and CDR2 as SYDVKM. Trimming cost V 6 bases and J 4 bases; bases outside gene matches: 3. Here the CDR3 DNA reads TGTGCCAGCAGCCTACAGGGGTACGAGCAGTACTTC. It yields the protein CASSLQGYEQYF. Supplemented by reference TRBV28 and TRBJ2-7, the full variable domain reads DVKVTQSSRYLVKRTGEKVFLECVQDMDHENMFWYRQDPGLGLRLIYFSYDVKMKEKGDIPEGYSVSREKKERFSLILESASTNQTSMYLCASSLQGYEQYFGPGTRLTVT.

The rearrangement uses TRBV2 and TRBJ2-5; 8 positions agree with TRBD1. Germline values: CDR1 SNHLY, CDR2 FYNNEI. The ends lost 4 bases at V and 2 bases at J; junction bases unmatched: 3. CDR3 length: 14 residues. In nucleotides, the CDR3 is TGTGCCAGCAGTGGGACAGGGCTACAAGAGACCCAGTACTTC. Translated: CASSGTGLQETQYF.

The chain links TRBV19 to TRBJ2-4; 10 bases match TRBD1. The CDR3 sequence is 17 residues long. The germline V gene has CDR1 LNHDA and CDR2 SQIVND (reference sequence). Germline trimming cut 3 bases from V and 0 bases from J; bases unmatched to any gene: 5. The CDR3, as DNA: TGTGCCAGTAGTATTAAGGGGACAGGGGTAGCCAAAAACATTCAGTACTTC. Protein: CASSIKGTGVAKNIQYF. The full variable domain, its missing parts supplied by reference TRBV19 and TRBJ2-4, is DGGITQSPKYLFRKEGQNVTLSCEQNLNHDAMYWYRQDPGQGLRLIYYSQIVNDFQKGDIAEGYSVSREKKESFPLTVTSAQKNPTAFYLCASSIKGTGVAKNIQYFGAGTRLSVL.

The gene calls are TRBV5-5 and TRBJ2-7; maybe TRBD2 (6 bases). V dropped 0 bases and J dropped 4 bases, with 17 bases sitting between them. Germline lookup yields CDR1 SGHKS and CDR2 YYEKEE (reference sequence). The CDR3 sequence is 16 residues long. The CDR3 DNA sequence: TGTGCCAGCAGCTTGGGGGGACTTCGTGGGTCATACGAGCAGTACTTC. It specifies CASSLGGLRGSYEQYF. The full variable domain, with the rest looked up from reference TRBV5-5 and TRBJ2-7, is DAGVTQSPTHLIKTRGQQVTLRCSPISGHKSVSWYQQVLGQGPQFIFQYYEKEERGRGNFPDRFSARQFPNYSSELNVNALLLGDSALYLCASSLGGLRGSYEQYFGPGTRLTVT.

The chain has TRBV10-3 and TRBJ1-5, with a possible D match to TRBD1 (6 bases). The CDR3 covers 14 residues. Deletions cut 6 bases from V and 5 bases from J, with 14 bases between. The germline V gene has CDR1 ENHRY and CDR2 SYGVKD. CDR3 nucleotides: TGTGCCATCAGCGGGACAATGGGCCATCAGCCCCAGCATTTT. Amino acid sequence: CAISGTMGHQPQHF.

As DNA, the CDR3 is TGTGCCTGGAGTGAAGGACAGAGCTCTGGGGCCAACGTCCTGACTTTC. Translated, it gives CAWSEGQSSGANVLTF. The chain recombines TRBV30 with TRBJ2-6; TRBD1 is a possible D gene (6 bases). Germline V CDR1 and CDR2: GTSNPN, SVGIG (reference sequence). Between the trimmed V and J ends, which lost 1 base and 0 bases, there was a span of 10 bases. The CDR3 runs to 16 residues.

The V and J genes are TRBV15 and TRBJ2-1, with 12 bases lining up with TRBD2. V gave up 3 bases and J gave up 10 bases; unmatched junction bases: 19. The CDR3 covers 19 residues. The germline V gene has CDR1 LNHNV and CDR2 YYDKDF (reference sequence). CDR3 sequence (DNA): TGTGCCACCAGCAGCCTCATAGGATTTCCTAGCGGGAGGGGACGGGAGCAGTTCTTC. It codes for CATSSLIGFPSGRGREQFF.